This T cell receptor (beta chain) stems from a study of metastatic and nonmetastatic thyroid tumors. Study information: Where malignant and benign thyroid patients were concerned, repertoires were compared across blood and tumor or nodule tissue.

Per the study methods: The study built a papillary thyroid cancer distant-metastasis classifier from CDR3 differences across clinicopathological groups. TCRdb re-called the PCR reads with MiXCR. The V and J calls and clone size come from TCRdb's table, not from the authors' own analysis. The sample includes approximately 11,000 clones, around 30% of them seen just once. There were no patients who had received any treatment before thyroid surgery. Trimming took 6 bases from V and 8 from J; bases not matched to a gene: 12. CDR1 DFQATT and CDR2 SNEGSKA come from the germline V gene (reference sequence). The CDR3 has 13 residues. Broader study findings: Benign nodules reportedly had significantly lower TCR beta diversity than malignant thyroid tumors in blood and tumor.

Turning to this clone: Its cognate antigen is unknown.

Source material: adjacent normal tissue. The chain combines TRBV20-1 with TRBJ1-2; 7 bases agree with TRBD1. The TCR was taken from a male donor with papillary thyroid cancer or a benign thyroid nodule (not recorded which). Some clones in this sample may be carry-over from other donors' samples. The CDR3 reads CSAIPSGGWGYTF. DNA of the CDR3: TGCAGTGCCATCCCGTCAGGGGGTTGGGGCTACACCTTC.